This T cell receptor beta chain stems from a study of radiotherapy plus CTLA-4 blockade in lung cancer. Germline V gene data show CDR1 as SGHVS and CDR2 as FNYEAQ. Trimming at V came to 5 bases and at J to 7 bases, leaving 10 bases not matched to a gene. This CDR3 is built from 18 residues. Ipilimumab CTLA-4 blockade and focal radiation were given to patients with chemo-refractory metastatic non-small-cell lung cancer. Libraries were prepared by immunoSEQ multiplex PCR; TCRdb keeps only in-frame clonotypes and omits some of them. This sample has approximately 80,000 clones; 84% occur once, and the top ten carry about 0.79%. Regarding this clone: Its antigen is unidentified.

General study results and limits: Radiotherapy with ipilimumab was followed by blood expansion of tumor-derived clones.

The receptor comes from a human donor with non-small cell lung cancer who had stable disease on radiotherapy plus ipilimumab. The J gene is TRBJ2-2, the V gene TRBV7-6, with 16 bases lining up with TRBD2. Material: peripheral blood, obtained from a patient treated with radiotherapy plus ipilimumab. The CDR3 sequence is CASSPGLAGGPPDGELFF. CDR3 coding DNA: TGTGCCAGCAGCCCGGGACTAGCGGGAGGGCCTCCTGACGGGGAGCTGTTTTTT.